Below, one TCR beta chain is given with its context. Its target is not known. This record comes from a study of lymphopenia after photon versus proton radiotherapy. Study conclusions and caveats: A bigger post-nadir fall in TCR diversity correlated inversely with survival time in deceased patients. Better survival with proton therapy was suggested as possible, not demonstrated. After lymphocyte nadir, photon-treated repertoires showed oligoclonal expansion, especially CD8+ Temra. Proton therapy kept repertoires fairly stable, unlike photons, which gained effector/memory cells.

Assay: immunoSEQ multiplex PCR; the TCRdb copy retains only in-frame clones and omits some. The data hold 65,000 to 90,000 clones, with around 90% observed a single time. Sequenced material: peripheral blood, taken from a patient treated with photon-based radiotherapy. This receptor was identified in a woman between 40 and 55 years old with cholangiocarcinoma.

The CDR3 spells CSARPTEAFF. CDR3 DNA sequence: TGCAGCGCCCGCCCCACTGAAGCTTTCTTT. The chain combines TRBV29-1 with TRBJ1-1; no reliable D call. The CDR3 loop spans 10 amino acids. V gave up 7 bases and J gave up 4 bases, with 7 bases separating them. Germline V gene sequence: CDR1 SQVTM, CDR2 ANQGSEA. Full variable domain (rest looked up from reference TRBV29-1 and TRBJ1-1): SAVISQKPSRDICQRGTSLTIQCQVDSQVTMMFWYRQQPGQSLTLIATANQGSEATYESGFVIDKFPISRPNLTFSTLTVSNMSPEDSSIYLCSARPTEAFFGQGTRLTVV.